This TCR beta chain was profiled in a study of type 1 and type 2 diabetes patients. Overall study: Donors were type 1 diabetes, type 2 diabetes, or nondiabetic controls. T cells were magnetically sorted from PBMCs as CD4+ or CD8+ subsets. Study outcomes and limitations: Between type 2 diabetes and control samples, V and J usage averaged around 0.97 correlation. In type 2 diabetes, highly-expanded CD4+ clones took a median about 3.9% of reads.

Amplification started from genomic DNA. A primer set of 30 forward and 13 reverse primers amplified the CDR3. One entry per CDR3 protein results from TCRdb running MiXCR on the multiplex PCR reads. The sample includes 250,000 to 300,000 distinct CDR3 sequences, roughly 50% of them seen just once. The V end lost 4 bases, the J end lost 0 bases, and 11 bases lay between the germline ends. This CDR3 has 15 residues. The V gene's germline CDR1 is WNHNN and CDR2 SYGVQD (reference sequence). This clonotype was seen only once. What it binds is unknown. Sequenced input: peripheral blood mononuclear cells (PBMCs). This TCR was sampled from a man aged 18 to 29 with type 2 diabetes. The chain links TRBV10-1 to TRBJ2-3, with a weak D call TRBD2 (5 bases). CDR3 residues: CASSAGYTSTDTQYF. CDR3 bases: TGCGCCAGCAGTGCGGGGTACACTAGCACAGATACGCAGTATTTT.